This T cell receptor beta chain was found in a study of beta chain features in type 1 diabetes. Since all of the isolated RNA was reverse transcribed, expressed TCRB transcripts were what got sequenced. TCRdb keeps only in-frame clones here, not all; method: immunoSEQ multiplex PCR. The sample contains 130,000 to 150,000 clones, approximately 9.2% of which appear only once. Germline assignment: CDR1 LNHDA and CDR2 SQIVND (reference sequence). V trimming: 2 bases; J trimming: 10 bases; junction bases outside the gene matches: 15. The CDR3 has 17 amino acids. This TCR was recovered from a man between 18 and 29 years old in good health. J is TRBJ2-1 and V is TRBV19; 9 nucleotides align to TRBD2. The specimen was central memory CD4+ T cells from blood. CDR3 DNA: TGTGCCAGTAGTATACATGCCCGCGGGGGGGCCTCGGAGGAGCAGTTCTTC. Encoded protein: CASSIHARGGASEEQFF. The full variable domain, in which reference TRBV19 and TRBJ2-1 provide the parts outside the CDR3, is DGGITQSPKYLFRKEGQNVTLSCEQNLNHDAMYWYRQDPGQGLRLIYYSQIVNDFQKGDIAEGYSVSREKKESFPLTVTSAQKNPTAFYLCASSIHARGGASEEQFFGPGTRLTVL.